This T cell receptor beta chain was observed in a study of T cell responses to AZD1222 COVID-19 vaccine. Study in general: Pooled together were second doses at about 4 or about 12 weeks.

The CDR3 is 13 amino acids. Germline loops: CDR1 GTSNPN, CDR2 SVGIG (reference sequence). V lost 0 bases, J lost 16 bases, and 9 bases stayed unmatched. Only one count was recorded for this clone. Its specificity is unknown. TCRdb's table, derived via immunoSEQ multiplex PCR, lists solely in-frame clones and lacks some. The table shows roughly 160,000 clones, with around nine tenths occurring only once. Study-level points and caveats: Repertoire samples came only from after the peak T cell response. The study reported that nearly half of spike-specific TCRs target unmutated variant regions. Clonal diversity may have been underestimated in mostly white British donors.

This clonotype was sampled from an adult in good health. The specimen comprised peripheral blood, sampled on day 0 of AZD1222 vaccination. This chain joins TRBV30 and TRBJ1-6; 7 nucleotides match TRBD1. The CDR3 bases are TGTGCCTGGAGTGTAACCGCGAGACAGGGTCTCCACTTT. Amino acids: CAWSVTARQGLHF. Full variable domain (rest looked up from reference TRBV30 and TRBJ1-6): SQTIHQWPATLVQPVGSPLSLECTVEGTSNPNLYWYRQAAGRGLQLLFYSVGIGQISSEVPQNLSASRPQDRQFILSSKKLLLSDSGFYLCAWSVTARQGLHFGNGTRLTVT.